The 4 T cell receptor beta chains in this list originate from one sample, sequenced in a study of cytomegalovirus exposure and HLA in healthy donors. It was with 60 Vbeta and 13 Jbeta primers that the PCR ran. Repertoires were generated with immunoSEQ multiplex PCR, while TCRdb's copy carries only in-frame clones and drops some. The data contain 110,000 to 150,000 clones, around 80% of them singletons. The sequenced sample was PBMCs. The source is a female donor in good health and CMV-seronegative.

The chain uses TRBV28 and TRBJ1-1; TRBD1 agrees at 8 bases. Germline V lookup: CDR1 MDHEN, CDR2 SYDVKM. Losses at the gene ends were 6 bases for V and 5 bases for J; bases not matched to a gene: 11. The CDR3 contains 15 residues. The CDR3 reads CASSLGPGGGTEAFF. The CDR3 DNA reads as TGTGCCAGCAGCTTAGGACCAGGGGGCGGGACTGAAGCTTTCTTT.

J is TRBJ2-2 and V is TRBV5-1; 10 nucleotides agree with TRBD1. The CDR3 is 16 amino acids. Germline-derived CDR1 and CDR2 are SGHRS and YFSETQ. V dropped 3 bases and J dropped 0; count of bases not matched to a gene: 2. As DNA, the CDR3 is TGCGCCAGCAGCTCCGGGACAGGGGCGAACACCGGGGAGCTGTTTTTT. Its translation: CASSSGTGANTGELFF.

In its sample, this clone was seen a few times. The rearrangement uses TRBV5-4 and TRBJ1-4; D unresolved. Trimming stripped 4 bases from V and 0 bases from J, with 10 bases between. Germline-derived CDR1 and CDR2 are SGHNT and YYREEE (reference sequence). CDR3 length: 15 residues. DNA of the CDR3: TGTGCCAGCAGCGCGCGGGTCGCAACTAATGAAAAACTGTTTTTT. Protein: CASSARVATNEKLFF.

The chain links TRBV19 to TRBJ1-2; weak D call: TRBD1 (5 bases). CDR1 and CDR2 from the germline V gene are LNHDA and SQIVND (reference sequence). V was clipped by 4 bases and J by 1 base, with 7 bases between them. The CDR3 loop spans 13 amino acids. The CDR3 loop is CASSRDSNYGYTF. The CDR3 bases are TGTGCCAGTAGTAGAGACAGTAACTATGGCTACACCTTC.